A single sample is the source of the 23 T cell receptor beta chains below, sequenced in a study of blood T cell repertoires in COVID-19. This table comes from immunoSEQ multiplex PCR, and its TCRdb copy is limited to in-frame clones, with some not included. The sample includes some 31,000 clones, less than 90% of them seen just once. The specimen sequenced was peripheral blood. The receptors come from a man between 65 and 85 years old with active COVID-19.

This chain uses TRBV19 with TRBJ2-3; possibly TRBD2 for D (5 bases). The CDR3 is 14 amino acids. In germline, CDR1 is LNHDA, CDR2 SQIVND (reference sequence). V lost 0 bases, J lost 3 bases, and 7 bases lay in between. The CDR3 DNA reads TGTGCCAGTAGTATAGAGGACTCGACAGATACGCAGTATTTT. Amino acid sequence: CASSIEDSTDTQYF.

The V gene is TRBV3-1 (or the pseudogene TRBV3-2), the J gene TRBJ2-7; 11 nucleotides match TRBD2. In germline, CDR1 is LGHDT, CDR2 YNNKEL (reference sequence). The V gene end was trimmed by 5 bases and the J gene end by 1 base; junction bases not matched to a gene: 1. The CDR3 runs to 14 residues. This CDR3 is CASSGTSGSYEQYF. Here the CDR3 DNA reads TGTGCCAGCAGCGGGACTAGCGGTTCCTACGAGCAGTACTTC.

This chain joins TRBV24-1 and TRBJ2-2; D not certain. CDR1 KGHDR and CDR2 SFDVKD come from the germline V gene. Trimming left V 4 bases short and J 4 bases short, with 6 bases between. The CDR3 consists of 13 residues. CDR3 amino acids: CATSEAFTGELFF. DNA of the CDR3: TGTGCCACCAGTGAGGCCTTCACCGGGGAGCTGTTTTTT.

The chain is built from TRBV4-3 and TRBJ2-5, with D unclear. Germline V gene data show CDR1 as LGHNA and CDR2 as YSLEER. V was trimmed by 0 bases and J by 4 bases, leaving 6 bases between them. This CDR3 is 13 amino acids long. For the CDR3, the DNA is TGCGCCAGCAGCCAAGATCACTTAGAGACCCAGTACTTC. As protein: CASSQDHLETQYF.

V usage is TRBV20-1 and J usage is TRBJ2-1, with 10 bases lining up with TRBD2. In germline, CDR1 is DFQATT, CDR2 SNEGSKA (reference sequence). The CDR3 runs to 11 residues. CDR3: CRGLAIDEQFF. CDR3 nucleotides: TGCAGGGGACTAGCGATTGATGAGCAGTTCTTC.

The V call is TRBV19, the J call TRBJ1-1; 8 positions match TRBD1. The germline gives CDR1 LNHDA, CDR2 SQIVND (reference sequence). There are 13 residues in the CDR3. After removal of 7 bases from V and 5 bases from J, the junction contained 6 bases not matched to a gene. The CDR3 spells CASISTGGTEAFF. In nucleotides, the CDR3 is TGTGCCAGTATTTCTACAGGGGGAACTGAAGCTTTCTTT.

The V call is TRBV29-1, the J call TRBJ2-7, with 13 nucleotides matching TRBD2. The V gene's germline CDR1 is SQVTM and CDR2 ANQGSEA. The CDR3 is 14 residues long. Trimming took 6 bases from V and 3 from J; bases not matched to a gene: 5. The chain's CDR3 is CSVNGLAGVYEQYF. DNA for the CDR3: TGCAGCGTCAATGGACTAGCGGGAGTCTACGAGCAGTACTTC.

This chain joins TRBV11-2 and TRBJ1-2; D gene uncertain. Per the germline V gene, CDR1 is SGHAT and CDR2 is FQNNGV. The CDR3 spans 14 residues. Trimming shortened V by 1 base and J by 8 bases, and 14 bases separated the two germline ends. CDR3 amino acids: CASSLARYGEGYTF. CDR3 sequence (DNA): TGTGCCAGCAGCTTAGCACGCTACGGAGAGGGCTACACCTTC.

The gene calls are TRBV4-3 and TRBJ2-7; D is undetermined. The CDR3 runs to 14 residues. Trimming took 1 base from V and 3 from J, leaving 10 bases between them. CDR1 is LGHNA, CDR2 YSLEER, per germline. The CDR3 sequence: CASSQVPGYYEQYF. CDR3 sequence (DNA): TGCGCCAGCAGCCAAGTCCCGGGTTACTACGAGCAGTACTTC.

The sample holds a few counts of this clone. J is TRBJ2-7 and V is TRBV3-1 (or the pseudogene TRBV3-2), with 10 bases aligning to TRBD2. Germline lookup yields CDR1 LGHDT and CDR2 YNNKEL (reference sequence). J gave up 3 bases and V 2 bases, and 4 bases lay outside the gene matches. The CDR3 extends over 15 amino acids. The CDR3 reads CASSQTSGNLYEQYF. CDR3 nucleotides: TGTGCCAGCAGCCAAACTAGCGGGAACCTCTACGAGCAGTACTTC.

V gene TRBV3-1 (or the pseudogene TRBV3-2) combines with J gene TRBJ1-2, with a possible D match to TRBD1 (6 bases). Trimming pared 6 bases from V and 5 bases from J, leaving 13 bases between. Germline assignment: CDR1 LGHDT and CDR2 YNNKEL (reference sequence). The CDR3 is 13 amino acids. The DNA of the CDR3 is TGTGCCAGCAGTCAGGGGAACCGATATGGCTACACCTTC. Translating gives CASSQGNRYGYTF.

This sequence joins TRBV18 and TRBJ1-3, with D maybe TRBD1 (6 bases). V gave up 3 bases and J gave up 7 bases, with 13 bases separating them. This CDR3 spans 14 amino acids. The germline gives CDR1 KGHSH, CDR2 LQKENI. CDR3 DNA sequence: TGTGCCAGCTCACCCCGACAGGACGGCAACACCATATATTTT. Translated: CASSPRQDGNTIYF.

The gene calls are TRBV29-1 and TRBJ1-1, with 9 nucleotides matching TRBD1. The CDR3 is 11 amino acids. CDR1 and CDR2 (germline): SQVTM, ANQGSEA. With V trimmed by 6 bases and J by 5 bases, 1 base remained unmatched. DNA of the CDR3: TGCAGCGTCGGGACAGGGACTGAAGCTTTCTTT. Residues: CSVGTGTEAFF.

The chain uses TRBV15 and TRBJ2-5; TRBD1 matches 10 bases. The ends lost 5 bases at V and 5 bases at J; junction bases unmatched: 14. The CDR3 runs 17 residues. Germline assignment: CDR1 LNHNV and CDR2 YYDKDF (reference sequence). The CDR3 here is CATSGVGDRGARETQYF. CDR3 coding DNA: TGTGCCACCAGCGGAGTAGGGGACAGGGGCGCCCGGGAGACCCAGTACTTC.

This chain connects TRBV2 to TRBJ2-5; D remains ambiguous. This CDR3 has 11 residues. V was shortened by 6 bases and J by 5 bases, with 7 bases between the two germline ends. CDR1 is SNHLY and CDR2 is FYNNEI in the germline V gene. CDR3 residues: CASRSRETQYF. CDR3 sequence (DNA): TGTGCCAGCAGGTCGCGGGAGACCCAGTACTTC. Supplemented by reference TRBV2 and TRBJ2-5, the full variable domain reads EPEVTQTPSHQVTQMGQEVILRCVPISNHLYFYWYRQILGQKVEFLVSFYNNEISEKSEIFDDQFSVERPDGSNFTLKIRSTKLEDSAMYFCASRSRETQYFGPGTRLLVL.

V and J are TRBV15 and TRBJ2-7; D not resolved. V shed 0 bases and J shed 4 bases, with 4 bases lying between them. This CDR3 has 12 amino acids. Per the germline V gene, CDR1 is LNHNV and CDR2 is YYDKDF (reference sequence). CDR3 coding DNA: TGTGCCACCAGCAGAGACTTATACGAGCAGTACTTC. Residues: CATSRDLYEQYF.

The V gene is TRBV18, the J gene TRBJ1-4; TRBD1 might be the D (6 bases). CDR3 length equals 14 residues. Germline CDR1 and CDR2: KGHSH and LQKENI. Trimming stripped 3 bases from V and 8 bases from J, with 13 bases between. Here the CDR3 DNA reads TGTGCCAGCTCACCCCGGGCAGGGGAAGAAAAACTGTTTTTT. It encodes CASSPRAGEEKLFF.

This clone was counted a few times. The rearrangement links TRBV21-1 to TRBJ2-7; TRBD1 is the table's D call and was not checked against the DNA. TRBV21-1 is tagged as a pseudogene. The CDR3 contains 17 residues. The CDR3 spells CASSKKTRDRSSYEQYF. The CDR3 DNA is TGTGCCAGCAGCAAAAAAACCCGGGACAGGTCTTCTTACGAGCAGTACTTC.

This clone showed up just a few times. The CDR3 bases are TGTGCCAGCACCGTGAAAGCGGGAGGGCTCTCCGTCAATGAGCAGTTCTTC. This translates into CASTVKAGGLSVNEQFF. V and J are TRBV27 and TRBJ2-1; TRBD2 matches 10 bases. CDR1 MNHEY and CDR2 SMNVEV come from the germline V gene (reference sequence). J was trimmed by 6 bases and V by 7 bases; bases with no gene match: 15. There are 17 residues in the CDR3.

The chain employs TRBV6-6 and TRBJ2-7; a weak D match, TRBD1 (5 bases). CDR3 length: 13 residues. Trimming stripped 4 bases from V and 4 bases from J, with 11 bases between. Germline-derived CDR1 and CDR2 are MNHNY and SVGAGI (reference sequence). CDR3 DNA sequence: TGTGCCAGCAGTTCCCCAGGGCGGTACGAGCAGTACTTC. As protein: CASSSPGRYEQYF.

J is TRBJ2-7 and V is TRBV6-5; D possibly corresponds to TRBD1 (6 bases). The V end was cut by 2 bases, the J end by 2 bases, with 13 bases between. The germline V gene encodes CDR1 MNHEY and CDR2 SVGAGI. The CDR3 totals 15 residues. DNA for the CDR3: TGTGCCAGCAGTTACGCATGGACAGCAGCCTACGAGCAGTACTTC. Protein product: CASSYAWTAAYEQYF.

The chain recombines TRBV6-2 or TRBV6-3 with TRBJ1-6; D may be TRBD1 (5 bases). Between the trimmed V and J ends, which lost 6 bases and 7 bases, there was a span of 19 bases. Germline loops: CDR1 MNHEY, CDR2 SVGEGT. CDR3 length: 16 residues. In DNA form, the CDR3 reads TGTGCCAGCAGCCGGCCCGCGACAGCGGGGAATTCACCCCTCCACTTT. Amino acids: CASSRPATAGNSPLHF.

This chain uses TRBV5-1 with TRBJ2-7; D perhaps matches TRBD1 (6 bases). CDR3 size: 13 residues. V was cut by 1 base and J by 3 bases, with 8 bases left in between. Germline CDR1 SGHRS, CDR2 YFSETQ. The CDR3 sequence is CASSLPGDYEQYF. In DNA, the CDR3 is TGCGCCAGCAGCTTGCCAGGGGACTACGAGCAGTACTTC.